This TCR beta chain was retrieved from a study of blood T cell repertoires in COVID-19. On the study more broadly: Material from acute and convalescent COVID-19 was sourced from the United States, Italy and Spain. PBMCs, B-cell-depleted T cells, or T cells provided the cDNA or gDNA that made up the material.

About this clone itself: Other DNA sequences in this specimen translate into the identical CDR3.

V lost 3 bases and J lost 5, with 4 bases in between. This CDR3 comprises 11 residues. Participants, about 18 to 90 years old, spanned approximately 25 US areas. The authors' processing: The assay estimated nucleated cells by amplifying reference gene primers. Produced via immunoSEQ multiplex PCR; TCRdb's table is partial and in-frame only. That table supplies the V and J calls and clone size; D and trimming were determined from the DNA. Altogether approximately 300,000 clones are present, roughly nine tenths being singletons, with the ten largest covering under 6.5%. The source material was PBMCs or T cells enriched from blood (not recorded which). This rearrangement joins TRBV12-3 or TRBV12-4 to TRBJ2-5; D remains unclear. The TCR sequence derives from a woman in her twenties or thirties who had recovered from COVID-19. DNA of the CDR3: TGTGCCAGCAGTTTCGGGGAGACCCAGTACTTC. Its protein is CASSFGETQYF.